This TCR beta chain was retrieved from a study of cytomegalovirus exposure and HLA in healthy donors. Overall study results and limits: Investigators reported approximately 170 TCR beta chains as tied to cytomegalovirus. For most TCR sequences rarity was the rule, although some public TCRs occurred in many donors.

Germline assignment: CDR1 SNHLY and CDR2 FYNNEI. V dropped 5 bases and J dropped 0 bases, with 7 bases sitting between them. The CDR3 contains 13 residues. With respect to this clone: Its cognate antigen is unknown.

TCRdb's table, derived via immunoSEQ multiplex PCR, lists solely in-frame clones and lacks some. This sample has about 160,000 clones, with roughly 83% found just once. The chain is built from TRBV2 and TRBJ1-1; D is perhaps TRBD1 (5 bases). The sample taken for sequencing was PBMCs. This TCR derives from a man younger than 45 in good health and CMV-seropositive. This chain's CDR3 is CASSRGMNTEAFF. CDR3 nucleotide sequence: TGTGCCAGCAGTCGGGGGATGAACACTGAAGCTTTCTTT.